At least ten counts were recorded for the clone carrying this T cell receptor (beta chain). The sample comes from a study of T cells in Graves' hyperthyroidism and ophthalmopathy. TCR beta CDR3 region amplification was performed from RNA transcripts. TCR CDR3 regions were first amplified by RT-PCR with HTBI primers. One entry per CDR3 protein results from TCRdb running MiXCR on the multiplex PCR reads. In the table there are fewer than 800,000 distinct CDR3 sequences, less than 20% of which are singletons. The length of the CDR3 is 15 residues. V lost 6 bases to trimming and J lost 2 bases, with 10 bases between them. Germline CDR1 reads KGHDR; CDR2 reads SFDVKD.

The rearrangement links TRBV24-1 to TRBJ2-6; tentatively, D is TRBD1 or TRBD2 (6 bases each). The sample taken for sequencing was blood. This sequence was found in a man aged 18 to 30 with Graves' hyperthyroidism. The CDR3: CATSPGATGANVLTF. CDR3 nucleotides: TGTGCCACCAGTCCGGGGGCGACTGGGGCCAACGTCCTGACTTTC.